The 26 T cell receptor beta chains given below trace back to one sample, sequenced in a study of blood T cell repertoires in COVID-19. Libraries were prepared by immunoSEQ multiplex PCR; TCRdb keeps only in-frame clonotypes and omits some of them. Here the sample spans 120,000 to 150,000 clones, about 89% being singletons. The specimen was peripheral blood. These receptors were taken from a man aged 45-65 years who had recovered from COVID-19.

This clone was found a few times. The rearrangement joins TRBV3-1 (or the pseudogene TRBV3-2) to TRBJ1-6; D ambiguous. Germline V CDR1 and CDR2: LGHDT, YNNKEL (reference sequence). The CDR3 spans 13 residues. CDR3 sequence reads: CAAGSSYNSPLHF. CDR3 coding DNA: TGTGCTGCGGGGAGCTCCTATAATTCACCCCTCCACTTT.

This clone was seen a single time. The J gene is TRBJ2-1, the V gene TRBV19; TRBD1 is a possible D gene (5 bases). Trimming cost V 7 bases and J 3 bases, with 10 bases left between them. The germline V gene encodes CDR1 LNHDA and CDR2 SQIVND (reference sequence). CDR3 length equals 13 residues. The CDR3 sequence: CASTNRIYNEQFF. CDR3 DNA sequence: TGTGCCAGTACAAACAGGATCTACAATGAGCAGTTCTTC.

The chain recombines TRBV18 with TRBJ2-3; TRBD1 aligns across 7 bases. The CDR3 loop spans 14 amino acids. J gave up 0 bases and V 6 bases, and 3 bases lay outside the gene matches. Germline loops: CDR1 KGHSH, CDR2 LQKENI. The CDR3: CASSDRASTDTQYF. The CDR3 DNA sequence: TGTGCCAGCTCCGACAGGGCTAGCACAGATACGCAGTATTTT. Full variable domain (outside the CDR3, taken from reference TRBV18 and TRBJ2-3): NAGVMQNPRHLVRRRGQEARLRCSPMKGHSHVYWYRQLPEEGLKFMVYLQKENIIDESGMPKERFSAEFPKEGPSILRIQQVVRGDSAAYFCASSDRASTDTQYFGPGTRLTVL.

The CDR3 sequence is CASSQGKDRSYEQYF. CDR3 DNA sequence: TGCGCCAGCAGCCAAGGGAAAGACAGGTCCTACGAGCAGTACTTC. This chain links TRBV4-3 with TRBJ2-7, with TRBD1 as a possible D gene (6 bases). The CDR3 runs 15 residues. V shed 1 base and J shed 1 base, with 11 bases lying between them. Germline CDR1 LGHNA, CDR2 YSLEER.

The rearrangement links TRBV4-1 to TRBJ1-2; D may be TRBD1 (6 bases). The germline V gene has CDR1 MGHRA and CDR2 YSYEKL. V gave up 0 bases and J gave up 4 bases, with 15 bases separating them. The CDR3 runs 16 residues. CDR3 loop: CASSQEAGAGPYGYTF. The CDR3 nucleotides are TGCGCCAGCAGCCAAGAGGCGGGGGCTGGACCCTATGGCTACACCTTC.

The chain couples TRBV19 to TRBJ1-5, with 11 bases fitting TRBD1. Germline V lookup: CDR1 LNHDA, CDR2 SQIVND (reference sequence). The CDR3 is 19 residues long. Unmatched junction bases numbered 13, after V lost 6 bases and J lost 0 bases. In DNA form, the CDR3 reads TGTGCCAGTAGCAGATTCCGGGACAGGGGGAATATTAGCAATCAGCCCCAGCATTTT. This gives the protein CASSRFRDRGNISNQPQHF.

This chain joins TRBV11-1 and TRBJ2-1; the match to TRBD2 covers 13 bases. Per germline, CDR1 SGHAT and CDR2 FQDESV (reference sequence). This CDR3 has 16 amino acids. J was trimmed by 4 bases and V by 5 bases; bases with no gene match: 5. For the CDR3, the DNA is TGTGCCAGCAGCCCCCCGACTAGCGGGGGGTACAATGAGCAGTTCTTC. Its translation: CASSPPTSGGYNEQFF.

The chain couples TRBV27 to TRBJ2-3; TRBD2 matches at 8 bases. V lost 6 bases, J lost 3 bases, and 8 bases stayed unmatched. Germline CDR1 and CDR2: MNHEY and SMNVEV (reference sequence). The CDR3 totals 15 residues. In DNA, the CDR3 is TGTGCCAGCAGCAACCGGGGGGGCCGGACAGATACGCAGTATTTT. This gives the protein CASSNRGGRTDTQYF.

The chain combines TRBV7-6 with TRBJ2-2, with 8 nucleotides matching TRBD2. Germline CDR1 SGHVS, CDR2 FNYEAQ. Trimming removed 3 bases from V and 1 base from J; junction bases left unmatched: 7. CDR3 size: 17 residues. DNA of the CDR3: TGTGCCAGCAGCTTCGTCGGGACTAGTTGGAACACCGGGGAGCTGTTTTTT. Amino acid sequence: CASSFVGTSWNTGELFF.

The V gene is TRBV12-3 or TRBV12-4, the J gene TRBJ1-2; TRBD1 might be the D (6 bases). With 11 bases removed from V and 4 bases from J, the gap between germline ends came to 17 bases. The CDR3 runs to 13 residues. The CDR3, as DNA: TGTGCCCCCGGGGGGGGCGGAACCTATGGCTACACCTTC. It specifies CAPGGGGTYGYTF.

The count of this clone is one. The CDR3 loop is CASSLDTSRGNTIYF. CDR3 nucleotide sequence: TGTGCCAGCAGCTTAGACACTAGCAGGGGAAACACCATATATTTT. The V call is TRBV7-2, the J call TRBJ1-3, with D unresolved. Trimming pared 1 base from V and 4 bases from J, leaving 11 bases between. This CDR3 contains 15 residues. Germline V gives CDR1 SGHTA, CDR2 FQGNSA. Full variable domain (missing parts from reference TRBV7-2 and TRBJ1-3): GAGVSQSPSNKVTEKGKDVELRCDPISGHTALYWYRQSLGQGLEFLIYFQGNSAPDKSGLPSDRFSAERTGGSVSTLTIQRTQQEDSAVYLCASSLDTSRGNTIYFGEGSWLTVV.

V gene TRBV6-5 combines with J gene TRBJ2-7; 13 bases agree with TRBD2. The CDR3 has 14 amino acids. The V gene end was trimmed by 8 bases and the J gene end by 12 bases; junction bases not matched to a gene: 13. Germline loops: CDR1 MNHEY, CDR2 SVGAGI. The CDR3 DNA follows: TGTGCCAGCCTGACTAGCGGGGGGACCTTGGGAGTGTACTTC. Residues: CASLTSGGTLGVYF.

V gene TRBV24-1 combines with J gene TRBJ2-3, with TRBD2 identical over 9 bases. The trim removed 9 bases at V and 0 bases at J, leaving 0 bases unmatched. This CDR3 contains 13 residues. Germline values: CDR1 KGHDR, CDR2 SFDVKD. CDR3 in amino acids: CATAGGSTDTQYF. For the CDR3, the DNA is TGTGCCACCGCGGGGGGGAGCACAGATACGCAGTATTTT.

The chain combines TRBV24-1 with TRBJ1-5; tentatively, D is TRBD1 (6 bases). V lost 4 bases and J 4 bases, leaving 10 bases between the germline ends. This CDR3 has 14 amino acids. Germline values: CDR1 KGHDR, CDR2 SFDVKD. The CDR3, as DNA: TGTGCCACCAGTGAACCCGGACAGAATCAGCCCCAGCATTTT. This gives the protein CATSEPGQNQPQHF.

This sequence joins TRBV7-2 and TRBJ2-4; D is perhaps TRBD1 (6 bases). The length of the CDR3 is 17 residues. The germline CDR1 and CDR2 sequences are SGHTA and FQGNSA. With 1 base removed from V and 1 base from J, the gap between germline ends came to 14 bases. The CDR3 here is CASSLVPAGVAKNIQYF. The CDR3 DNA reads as TGTGCCAGCAGCTTAGTTCCTGCAGGGGTTGCCAAAAACATTCAGTACTTC.

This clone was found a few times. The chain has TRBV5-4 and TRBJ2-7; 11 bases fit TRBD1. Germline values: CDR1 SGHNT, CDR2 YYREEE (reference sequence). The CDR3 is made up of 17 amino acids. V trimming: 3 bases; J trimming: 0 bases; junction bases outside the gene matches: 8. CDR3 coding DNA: TGTGCCAGCAGCTGGGGAGCCGGGACAGGGGGCTCCTACGAGCAGTACTTC. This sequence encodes CASSWGAGTGGSYEQYF.

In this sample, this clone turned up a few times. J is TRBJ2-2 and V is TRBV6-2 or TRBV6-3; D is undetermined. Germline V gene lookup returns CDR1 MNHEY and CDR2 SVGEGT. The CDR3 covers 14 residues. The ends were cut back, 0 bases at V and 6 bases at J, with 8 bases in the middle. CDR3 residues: CASSYSAVAGELFF. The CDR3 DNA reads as TGTGCCAGCAGTTACTCGGCGGTGGCCGGGGAGCTGTTTTTT.

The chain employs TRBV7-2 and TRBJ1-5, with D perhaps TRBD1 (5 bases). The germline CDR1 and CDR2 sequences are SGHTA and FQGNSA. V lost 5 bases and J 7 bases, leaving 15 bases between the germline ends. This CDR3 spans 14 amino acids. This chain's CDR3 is CASSRQKGPQPQHF. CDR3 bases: TGTGCCAGCAGCCGGCAAAAGGGGCCGCAGCCCCAGCATTTT.

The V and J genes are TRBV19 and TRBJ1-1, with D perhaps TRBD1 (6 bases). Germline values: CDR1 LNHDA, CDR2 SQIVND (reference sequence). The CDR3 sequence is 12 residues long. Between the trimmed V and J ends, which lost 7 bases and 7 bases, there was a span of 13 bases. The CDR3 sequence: CASNGQNDEAFF. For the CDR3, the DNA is TGTGCCAGTAACGGACAGAATGATGAAGCTTTCTTT.

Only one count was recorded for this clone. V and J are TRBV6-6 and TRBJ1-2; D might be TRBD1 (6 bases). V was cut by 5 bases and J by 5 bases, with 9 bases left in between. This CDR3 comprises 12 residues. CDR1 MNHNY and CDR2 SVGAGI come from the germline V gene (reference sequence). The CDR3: CASSNREYGYTF. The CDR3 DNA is TGTGCCAGCAGTAACAGGGAATATGGCTACACCTTC.

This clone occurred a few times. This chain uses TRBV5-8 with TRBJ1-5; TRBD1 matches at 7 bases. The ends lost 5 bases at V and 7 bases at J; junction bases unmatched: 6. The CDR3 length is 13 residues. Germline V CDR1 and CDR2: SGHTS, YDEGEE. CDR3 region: CASRQTGTQPQHF. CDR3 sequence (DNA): TGTGCCAGCAGACAGACAGGGACCCAGCCCCAGCATTTT.

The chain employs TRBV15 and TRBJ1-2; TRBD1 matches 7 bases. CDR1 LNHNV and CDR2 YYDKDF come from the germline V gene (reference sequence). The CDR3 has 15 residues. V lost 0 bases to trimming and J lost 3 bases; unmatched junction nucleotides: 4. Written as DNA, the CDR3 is TGTGCCACCAGCAGAGATGGGACAGAATACTATGGCTACACCTTC. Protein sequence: CATSRDGTEYYGYTF.

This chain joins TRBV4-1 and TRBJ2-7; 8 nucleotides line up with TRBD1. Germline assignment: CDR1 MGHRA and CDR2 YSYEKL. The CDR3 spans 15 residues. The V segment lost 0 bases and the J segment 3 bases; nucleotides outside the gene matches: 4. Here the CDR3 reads CASSQEDRVSYEQYF. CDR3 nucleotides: TGCGCCAGCAGCCAAGAGGACAGGGTAAGCTACGAGCAGTACTTC.

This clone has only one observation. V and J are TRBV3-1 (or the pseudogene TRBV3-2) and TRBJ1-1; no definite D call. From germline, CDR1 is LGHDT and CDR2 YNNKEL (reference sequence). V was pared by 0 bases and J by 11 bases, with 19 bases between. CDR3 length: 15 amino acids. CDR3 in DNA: TGTGCCAGCAGCCAAGATTGGGGAGGCGGGTCAGATGCTTTCTTT. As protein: CASSQDWGGGSDAFF.

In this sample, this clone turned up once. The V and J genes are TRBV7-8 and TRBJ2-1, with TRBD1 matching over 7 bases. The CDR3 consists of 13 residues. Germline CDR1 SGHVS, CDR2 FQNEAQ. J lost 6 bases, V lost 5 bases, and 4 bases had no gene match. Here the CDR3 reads CASSQDRSNEQFF. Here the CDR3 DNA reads TGTGCCAGCAGCCAGGACAGGTCCAATGAGCAGTTCTTC.

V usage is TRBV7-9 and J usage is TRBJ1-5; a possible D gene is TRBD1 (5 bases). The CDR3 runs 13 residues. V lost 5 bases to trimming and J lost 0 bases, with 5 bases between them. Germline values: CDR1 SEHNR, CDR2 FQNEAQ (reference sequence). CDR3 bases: TGTGCCAGCAGCCAGGGTAGCAATCAGCCCCAGCATTTT. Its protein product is CASSQGSNQPQHF.